The clone carrying this T cell receptor (beta chain) was recorded once. This record belongs to a study of PD-L1 blockade in urothelial cancer. The method was immunoSEQ multiplex PCR; TCRdb's version includes in-frame clones alone and lacks a portion of them. The data contain more than 95,000 clones, more than 85% of them singletons. Time point of the sample: peripheral blood 6 weeks after treatment start. The sequences come from PBMCs, collected around atezolizumab (anti-PD-L1) treatment. The origin of this receptor is a man between 60 and 75 years old with urothelial cancer.

CDR3 coding DNA: TGCGCCAGCAGCATTCCGGGACAGAGCACCGGGGAGCTGTTTTTT. This gives the protein CASSIPGQSTGELFF. The chain couples TRBV5-1 to TRBJ2-2; 7 bases align to TRBD1. The CDR3 totals 15 residues. The germline V gene encodes CDR1 SGHRS and CDR2 YFSETQ. V trimming: 4 bases; J trimming: 4 bases; junction bases outside the gene matches: 7.